One sample yielded the 12 T cell receptor beta chains listed below, sequenced in a study of PD-L1 blockade in urothelial cancer. Repertoires were generated with immunoSEQ multiplex PCR, while TCRdb's copy carries only in-frame clones and drops some. The sample consists of 80,000 to 130,000 clones, 91% of them appearing once. The sequencing here drew on PBMCs, taken around atezolizumab (anti-PD-L1) treatment. The origin of the receptors is an elderly woman with urothelial cancer.

The chain has TRBV4-2 and TRBJ2-7; no definite D call. CDR1 is LGHNA and CDR2 is YNFKEQ in the germline V gene. The V gene lost 0 bases and the J gene lost 3 bases, with 9 bases spanning the gap. The CDR3 is 14 residues long. The CDR3 DNA reads TGTGCCAGCAGCCAAGACCCAGGCTACTACGAGCAGTACTTC. Protein sequence: CASSQDPGYYEQYF.

J is TRBJ2-3 and V is TRBV4-2, with 13 bases fitting TRBD2. V lost 4 bases and J lost 3; bases outside the gene matches: 10. In germline, CDR1 is LGHNA, CDR2 YNFKEQ. The CDR3 is 18 amino acids. This CDR3 is CASSRRPGTSGATDTQYF. CDR3 bases: TGTGCCAGCAGCCGCAGACCCGGGACTAGCGGGGCGACAGATACGCAGTATTTT.

The V call is TRBV27, the J call TRBJ2-2; 7 nucleotides line up with TRBD2. Germline CDR1 reads MNHEY; CDR2 reads SMNVEV (reference sequence). This CDR3 has 17 residues. J was trimmed by 6 bases and V by 6 bases; bases with no gene match: 16. DNA for the CDR3: TGTGCCAGCAGGAGGCGGGAGTTCAGGACGGGGGCCGGGGAGCTGTTTTTT. Translated, it gives CASRRREFRTGAGELFF.

The J gene is TRBJ1-5, the V gene TRBV11-3; TRBD1 aligns across 7 bases. There are 14 residues in the CDR3. Unmatched junction bases numbered 6, after V lost 5 bases and J lost 5 bases. Germline V lookup: CDR1 SGHNT, CDR2 YENEEA. The CDR3, as DNA: TGTGCCAGCAGCATGGACAGGTTGGATCAGCCCCAGCATTTT. This gives the protein CASSMDRLDQPQHF.

The rearrangement links TRBV7-2 to TRBJ1-2; maybe TRBD1 (5 bases). The germline V and J ends were trimmed by 3 bases and 3 bases, with 11 bases remaining between them. This CDR3 spans 14 amino acids. Per germline, CDR1 SGHTA and CDR2 FQGNSA. CDR3 coding DNA: TGTGCCAGCAGCTTGGACGGGGGGGACTATGGCTACACCTTC. Translation gives CASSLDGGDYGYTF.

The chain recombines TRBV6-6 with TRBJ2-6; 7 nucleotides align to TRBD2. This CDR3 has 16 amino acids. Germline CDR1 reads MNHNY; CDR2 reads SVGAGI (reference sequence). The junction had 7 bases not matched to a gene; V was cut back by 8 bases and J by 0 bases. The DNA for the CDR3 is TGTGCCAGCTCGGGGGGTTCCAACTCTGGGGCCAACGTCCTGACTTTC. It specifies CASSGGSNSGANVLTF.

The genes are TRBV4-2 and TRBJ1-1; D might be TRBD1 (6 bases). V lost 6 bases, J lost 1 base, and 12 bases lay in between. The germline CDR1 and CDR2 sequences are LGHNA and YNFKEQ. The CDR3 has 14 amino acids. CDR3 sequence reads: CASRQGPQNTEAFF. The CDR3 DNA follows: TGTGCCAGCAGACAGGGCCCCCAGAACACTGAAGCTTTCTTT.

V gene TRBV6-5 combines with J gene TRBJ2-7; D is ambiguous. Between the trimmed V and J ends, which lost 6 bases and 3 bases, there was a span of 6 bases. CDR1 is MNHEY and CDR2 is SVGAGI in the germline V gene. The CDR3 is 11 amino acids. The CDR3 region has the DNA TGTGCCAGCAGGAACAACTACGAGCAGTACTTC. This sequence encodes CASRNNYEQYF.

The J gene is TRBJ2-2, the V gene TRBV6-1; D is ambiguous. The CDR3 extends over 17 amino acids. The germline V gene encodes CDR1 MNHNS and CDR2 SASEGT. Trimming cost V 2 bases and J 4 bases, with 17 bases left between them. CDR3 DNA: TGTGCCAGCAGTGAATACGTAGCCGTGTCCGCCACCGGGGAGCTGTTTTTT. This codes for CASSEYVAVSATGELFF.

This chain links TRBV27 with TRBJ2-4, with 8 bases matching TRBD1. Germline CDR1 is MNHEY and CDR2 is SMNVEV (reference sequence). With 5 bases clipped from V and 4 bases from J, the junction kept 7 bases outside the gene matches. The CDR3 is 15 amino acids. The CDR3 nucleotides read TGTGCCAGCAGTAAACGGACAGGGACGAAAAACATTCAGTACTTC. Translation: CASSKRTGTKNIQYF.

CDR3 bases: TGTGCCAGCAGTGACGGGGGGAGCCTCGGGTACTATGGCTACACCTTC. Its translation is CASSDGGSLGYYGYTF. V and J are TRBV2 and TRBJ1-2; a weak D match, TRBD1 (5 bases). The CDR3 extends over 16 amino acids. CDR1 SNHLY and CDR2 FYNNEI come from the germline V gene. V lost 3 bases to trimming and J lost 3 bases, with 17 bases between them. The whole variable domain, remainder taken from reference TRBV2 and TRBJ1-2, is EPEVTQTPSHQVTQMGQEVILRCVPISNHLYFYWYRQILGQKVEFLVSFYNNEISEKSEIFDDQFSVERPDGSNFTLKIRSTKLEDSAMYFCASSDGGSLGYYGYTFGSGTRLTVV.

This clone was detected once. The chain carries TRBV16 and TRBJ2-2; D is ambiguous. The CDR3 length is 14 residues. Trimming left V 0 bases short and J 4 bases short, with 6 bases between. Germline V gene data show CDR1 as KGHSY and CDR2 as FQNENV. CDR3 DNA sequence: TGTGCCAGCAGCCAATCGGCAGGCACCGGGGAGCTGTTTTTT. This codes for CASSQSAGTGELFF.